This T cell receptor beta chain is from a study of blood T cell repertoires in COVID-19. Study as a whole: There were acute and convalescent COVID-19 samples, and they came from the United States, Italy and Spain. In each case, the material was cDNA or gDNA derived from T cells, B-cell-depleted T cells, or PBMCs.

The V end was cut by 1 base, the J end by 5 bases, with 11 bases between. Germline lookup yields CDR1 LGHDT and CDR2 YNNKEL (reference sequence). The CDR3 covers 15 residues. In the authors' workflow: Amplified reference gene primers provided the basis for estimating nucleated cell counts. Repertoires were generated with immunoSEQ multiplex PCR, while TCRdb's copy carries only in-frame clones and drops some. V and J calls plus clone size are reproduced from that table; the DNA served to infer D and trimming. This repertoire shows some 150,000 clones, roughly 84% found once; its top ten account for approximately 4.6%.

The chain is built from TRBV3-1 (or the pseudogene TRBV3-2) and TRBJ1-4; D is perhaps TRBD1 (5 bases). The source is a human donor in a cohort sampled during active COVID-19. The sequenced sample was peripheral blood. Here the CDR3 reads CASSQGGRLNEKLFF. The CDR3 bases are TGTGCCAGCAGCCAAGGGGGCAGGTTAAATGAAAAACTGTTTTTT.